This passage covers 12 T cell receptor beta chains from one sample sequenced in a study of blood T cell repertoires in COVID-19. Some clones are missing from TCRdb's copy, which holds only in-frame ones; the method was immunoSEQ multiplex PCR. The sample has around 90,000 clones, about 85% seen once. The material sequenced was peripheral blood. The receptors were gathered from a male donor with acute or convalescent COVID-19.

The chain recombines TRBV5-1 with TRBJ2-3; 7 bases are a match to TRBD1. Germline loops: CDR1 SGHRS, CDR2 YFSETQ. V gave up 4 bases and J gave up 1 base; unmatched junction bases: 6. The CDR3 contains 15 residues. The CDR3 loop reads CASSPTGIGTDTQYF. The CDR3 bases are TGCGCCAGCAGCCCGACAGGGATCGGCACAGATACGCAGTATTTT.

The chain uses TRBV19 and TRBJ1-2; tentative D call: TRBD1 (5 bases). This CDR3 is 14 amino acids long. Germline loops: CDR1 LNHDA, CDR2 SQIVND (reference sequence). The V end was cut by 5 bases, the J end by 1 base, with 11 bases between. CDR3 residues: CASSRQSDNYGYTF. CDR3 DNA: TGTGCCAGTAGTCGACAGTCAGATAACTATGGCTACACCTTC.

The DNA of the CDR3 is TGTGCCTGGAGTGAAGGGGGTCTCAATCAGCCCCAGCATTTT. It codes for CAWSEGGLNQPQHF. The chain links TRBV30 to TRBJ1-5; weak D call: TRBD1 (6 bases). V was clipped by 1 base and J by 3 bases, with 10 bases between them. The CDR3 is 14 residues long. The germline V gene encodes CDR1 GTSNPN and CDR2 SVGIG (reference sequence). The full variable domain, its missing parts supplied by reference TRBV30 and TRBJ1-5, is SQTIHQWPATLVQPVGSPLSLECTVEGTSNPNLYWYRQAAGRGLQLLFYSVGIGQISSEVPQNLSASRPQDRQFILSSKKLLLSDSGFYLCAWSEGGLNQPQHFGDGTRLSIL.

V is TRBV7-9 and J is TRBJ2-7; 9 bases fit TRBD1. The CDR3 is 15 residues long. J lost 3 bases, V lost 3 bases, and 6 bases had no gene match. The V gene's germline CDR1 is SEHNR and CDR2 FQNEAQ (reference sequence). CDR3 DNA sequence: TGTGCCAGCAGCTTTGCACAGGGGGCTTTCTACGAGCAGTACTTC. Encoded protein: CASSFAQGAFYEQYF.

About this clone: Other DNA variants within this sample encode the same CDR3. The J gene is TRBJ1-6, the V gene TRBV5-4; D remains ambiguous. Looked up from germline, CDR1 is SGHNT and CDR2 is YYREEE (reference sequence). The ends were cut back, 0 bases at V and 6 bases at J, with 7 bases in the middle. The CDR3 is made up of 14 amino acids. CDR3 sequence: CASSLDRVNSPLHF. CDR3 sequence (DNA): TGTGCCAGCAGCTTGGACAGAGTTAATTCACCCCTCCACTTT.

V usage is TRBV18 and J usage is TRBJ1-1, with 9 positions matching TRBD1. The CDR3 consists of 15 residues. The germline gives CDR1 KGHSH, CDR2 LQKENI. Trimming at V came to 3 bases and at J to 3 bases, leaving 5 bases not matched to a gene. The DNA for the CDR3 is TGTGCCAGCTCACCCAACAGGGGGCGGGACACTGAAGCTTTCTTT. It specifies CASSPNRGRDTEAFF.

The chain uses TRBV5-1 and TRBJ1-4; no clear D gene. Germline V gene data show CDR1 as SGHRS and CDR2 as YFSETQ. The CDR3 spans 14 residues. V shed 4 bases and J shed 7 bases, with 14 bases lying between them. The CDR3, as DNA: TGCGCCAGCAGCCTGAGGTACCGCGGTGAAAAACTGTTTTTT. This sequence encodes CASSLRYRGEKLFF.

The chain employs TRBV25-1 and TRBJ2-1; TRBD2 matches 10 bases. The CDR3 is made up of 15 amino acids. Looked up from germline, CDR1 is MGHDK and CDR2 is SYGVNS. Trimming at V came to 2 bases and at J to 6 bases, leaving 4 bases not matched to a gene. The CDR3 DNA is TGTGCCAGCAGTGAAGGGCCTAGCGGGGGCAATGAGCAGTTCTTC. Translation gives CASSEGPSGGNEQFF. The full variable domain, rest sourced from reference TRBV25-1 and TRBJ2-1, is EADIYQTPRYLVIGTGKKITLECSQTMGHDKMYWYQQDPGMELHLIHYSYGVNSTEKGDLSSESTVSRIRTEHFPLTLESARPSHTSQYLCASSEGPSGGNEQFFGPGTRLTVL.

This clone was seen a handful of times. The rearrangement uses TRBV6-5 and TRBJ1-3; no firm D call. V dropped 6 bases and J dropped 0 bases, with 12 bases sitting between them. Germline CDR1 and CDR2: MNHEY and SVGAGI. This CDR3 spans 15 amino acids. CDR3 sequence reads: CASSQTVGSGNTIYF. Here the CDR3 DNA reads TGTGCCAGCAGCCAGACTGTGGGCTCTGGAAACACCATATATTTT.

This clone was seen only a few times. This chain joins TRBV5-7 and TRBJ1-5; D gene uncertain. TRBV5-7 is known as an ORF, though its function is uncertain. The CDR3 spans 16 residues. V was cut by 2 bases and J by 6 bases, with 18 bases left in between. The CDR3 sequence is CASSLSSPKRRQPQHF. The CDR3 coding sequence is TGTGCCAGCAGCTTAAGTAGCCCCAAAAGGCGTCAGCCCCAGCATTTT.

The J gene is TRBJ1-2, the V gene TRBV10-2; 9 nucleotides agree with TRBD1. Germline loops: CDR1 WSHSY, CDR2 SAAADI. The V and J ends lost 8 bases and 3 bases, in that order; junction bases with no gene match: 4. CDR3 length: 13 residues. The CDR3 is CASGQGKDYGYTF. The DNA for the CDR3 is TGCGCCAGCGGACAGGGGAAGGACTATGGCTACACCTTC.

V usage is TRBV5-5 and J usage is TRBJ1-2; 7 nucleotides agree with TRBD1. J gave up 3 bases and V 0 bases, and 2 bases lay outside the gene matches. Germline V gene data show CDR1 as SGHKS and CDR2 as YYEKEE (reference sequence). CDR3 length: 14 amino acids. CDR3 region: CASSLETGDYGYTF. Here the CDR3 DNA reads TGTGCCAGCAGCTTGGAAACAGGGGACTATGGCTACACCTTC.